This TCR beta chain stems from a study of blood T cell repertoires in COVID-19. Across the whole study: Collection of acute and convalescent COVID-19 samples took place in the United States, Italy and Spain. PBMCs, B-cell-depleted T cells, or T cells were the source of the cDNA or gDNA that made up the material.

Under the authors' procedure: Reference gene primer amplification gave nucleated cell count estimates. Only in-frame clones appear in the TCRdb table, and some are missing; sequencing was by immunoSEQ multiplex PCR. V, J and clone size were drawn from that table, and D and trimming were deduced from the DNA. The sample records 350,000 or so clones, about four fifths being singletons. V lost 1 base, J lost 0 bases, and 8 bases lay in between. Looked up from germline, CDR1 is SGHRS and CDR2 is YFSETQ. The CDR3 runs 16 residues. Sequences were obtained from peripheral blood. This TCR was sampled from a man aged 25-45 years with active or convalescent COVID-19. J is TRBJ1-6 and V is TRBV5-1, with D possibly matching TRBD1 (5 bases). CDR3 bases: TGCGCCAGCAGCTTGTCAGGGTACTCCTATAATTCACCCCTCCACTTT. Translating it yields CASSLSGYSYNSPLHF.